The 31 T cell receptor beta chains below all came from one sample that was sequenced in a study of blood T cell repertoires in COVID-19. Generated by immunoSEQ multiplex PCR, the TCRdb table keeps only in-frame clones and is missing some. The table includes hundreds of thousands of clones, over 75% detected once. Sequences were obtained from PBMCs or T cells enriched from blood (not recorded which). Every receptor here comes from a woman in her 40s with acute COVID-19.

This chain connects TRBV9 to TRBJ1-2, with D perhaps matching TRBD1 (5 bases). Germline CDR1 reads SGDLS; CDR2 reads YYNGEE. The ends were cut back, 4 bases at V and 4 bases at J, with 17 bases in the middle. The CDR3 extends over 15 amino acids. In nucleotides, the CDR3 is TGTGCCAGCAGCACCCGAGCGGGGGAGACCTATGGCTACACCTTC. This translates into CASSTRAGETYGYTF.

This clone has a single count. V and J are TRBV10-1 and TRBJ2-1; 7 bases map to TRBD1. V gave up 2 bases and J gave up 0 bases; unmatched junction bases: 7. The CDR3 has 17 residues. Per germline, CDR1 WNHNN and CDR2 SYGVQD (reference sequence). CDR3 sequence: CASSETGAVTSYNEQFF. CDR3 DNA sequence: TGCGCCAGCAGTGAGACAGGGGCCGTAACCTCCTACAATGAGCAGTTCTTC.

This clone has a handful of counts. The CDR3 DNA follows: TGTGCCAGCAGCCCCGTAGGAACTAGCGGGAGGTCGAACACCGGGGAGCTGTTTTTT. Protein product: CASSPVGTSGRSNTGELFF. The chain joins TRBV7-3 to TRBJ2-2, with 12 bases fitting TRBD2. This CDR3 has 19 amino acids. The germline gives CDR1 SGHTA, CDR2 FQGTGA. J was trimmed by 0 bases and V by 5 bases; bases with no gene match: 10.

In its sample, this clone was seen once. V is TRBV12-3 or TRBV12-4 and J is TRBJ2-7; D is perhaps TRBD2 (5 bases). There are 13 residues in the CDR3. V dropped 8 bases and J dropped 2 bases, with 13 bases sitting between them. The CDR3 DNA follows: TGTGCCAGCGGTCGGGGATTGACCTACGAGCAGTACTTC. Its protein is CASGRGLTYEQYF.

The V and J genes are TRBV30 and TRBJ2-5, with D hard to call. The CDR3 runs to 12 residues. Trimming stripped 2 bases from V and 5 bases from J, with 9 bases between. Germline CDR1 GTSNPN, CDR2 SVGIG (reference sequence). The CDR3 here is CAWSSSWETQYF. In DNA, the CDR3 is TGTGCCTGGAGTTCCAGTTGGGAGACCCAGTACTTC.

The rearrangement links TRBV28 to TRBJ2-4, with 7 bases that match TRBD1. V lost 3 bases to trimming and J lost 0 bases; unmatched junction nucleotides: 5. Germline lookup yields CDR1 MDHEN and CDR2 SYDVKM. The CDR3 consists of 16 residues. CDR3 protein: CASSFSQGVAKNIQYF. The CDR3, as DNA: TGTGCCAGCAGTTTCTCCCAGGGGGTAGCCAAAAACATTCAGTACTTC.

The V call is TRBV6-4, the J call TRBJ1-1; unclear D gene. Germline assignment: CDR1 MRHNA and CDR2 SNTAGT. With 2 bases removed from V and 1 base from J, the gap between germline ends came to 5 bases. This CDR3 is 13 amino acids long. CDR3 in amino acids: CASSDGRNTEAFF. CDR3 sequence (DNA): TGTGCCAGCAGTGACGGCAGGAACACTGAAGCTTTCTTT.

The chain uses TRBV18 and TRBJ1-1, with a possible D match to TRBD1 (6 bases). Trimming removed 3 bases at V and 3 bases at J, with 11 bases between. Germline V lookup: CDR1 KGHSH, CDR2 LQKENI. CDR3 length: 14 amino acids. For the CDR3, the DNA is TGTGCCAGCTCACCGGGGGGGCAGGACACTGAAGCTTTCTTT. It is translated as CASSPGGQDTEAFF.

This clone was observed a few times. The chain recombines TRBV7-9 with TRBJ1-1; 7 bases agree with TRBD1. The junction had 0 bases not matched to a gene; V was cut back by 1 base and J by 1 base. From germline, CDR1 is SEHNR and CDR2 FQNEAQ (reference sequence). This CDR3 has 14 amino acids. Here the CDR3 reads CASSLGQGNTEAFF. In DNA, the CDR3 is TGTGCCAGCAGCTTAGGACAGGGGAACACTGAAGCTTTCTTT. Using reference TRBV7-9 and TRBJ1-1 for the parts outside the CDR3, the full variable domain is DTGVSQNPRHKITKRGQNVTFRCDPISEHNRLYWYRQTLGQGPEFLTYFQNEAQLEKSRLLSDRFSAERPKGSFSTLEIQRTEQGDSAMYLCASSLGQGNTEAFFGQGTRLTVV.

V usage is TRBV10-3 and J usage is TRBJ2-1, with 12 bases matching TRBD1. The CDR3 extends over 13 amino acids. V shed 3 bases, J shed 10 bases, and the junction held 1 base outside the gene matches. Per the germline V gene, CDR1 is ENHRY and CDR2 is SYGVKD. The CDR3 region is CAISEGTGGEQFF. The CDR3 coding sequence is TGTGCCATCAGTGAAGGGACAGGGGGCGAGCAGTTCTTC.

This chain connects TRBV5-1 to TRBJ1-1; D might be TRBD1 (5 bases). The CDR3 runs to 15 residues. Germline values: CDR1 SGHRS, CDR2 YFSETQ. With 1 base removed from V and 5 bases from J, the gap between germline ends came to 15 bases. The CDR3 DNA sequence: TGCGCCAGCAGCTTGAGGACGGGGGTAAGGACTGAAGCTTTCTTT. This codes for CASSLRTGVRTEAFF. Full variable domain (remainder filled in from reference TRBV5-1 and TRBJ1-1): KAGVTQTPRYLIKTRGQQVTLSCSPISGHRSVSWYQQTPGQGLQFLFEYFSETQRNKGNFPGRFSGRQFSNSRSEMNVSTLELGDSALYLCASSLRTGVRTEAFFGQGTRLTVV.

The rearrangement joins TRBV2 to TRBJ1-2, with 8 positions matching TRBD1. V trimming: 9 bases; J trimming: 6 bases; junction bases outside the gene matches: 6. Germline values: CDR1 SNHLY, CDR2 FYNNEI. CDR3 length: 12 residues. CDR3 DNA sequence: TGTGCCAGGACGGACAGGGAGGATGGCTACACCTTC. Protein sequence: CARTDREDGYTF.

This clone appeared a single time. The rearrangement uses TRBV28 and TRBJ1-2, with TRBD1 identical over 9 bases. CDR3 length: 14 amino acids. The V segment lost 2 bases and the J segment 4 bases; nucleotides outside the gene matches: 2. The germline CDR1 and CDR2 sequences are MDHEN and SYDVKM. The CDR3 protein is CASSLRDRVYGYTF. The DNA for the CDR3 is TGTGCCAGCAGTTTACGGGACAGGGTCTATGGCTACACCTTC.

CDR3 sequence (DNA): TGTGCCAGCAGCTTTACTCTCCAGGGGCCCACCTACGAGCAGTACTTC. Its translation: CASSFTLQGPTYEQYF. V gene TRBV5-4 combines with J gene TRBJ2-7, with D tentatively TRBD1 (6 bases). The germline V gene encodes CDR1 SGHNT and CDR2 YYREEE (reference sequence). V lost 2 bases and J 2 bases, leaving 17 bases between the germline ends. There are 16 residues in the CDR3. Filled out from reference TRBV5-4 and TRBJ2-7, the complete variable domain reads ETGVTQSPTHLIKTRGQQVTLRCSSQSGHNTVSWYQQALGQGPQFIFQYYREEENGRGNFPPRFSGLQFPNYSSELNVNALELDDSALYLCASSFTLQGPTYEQYFGPGTRLTVT.

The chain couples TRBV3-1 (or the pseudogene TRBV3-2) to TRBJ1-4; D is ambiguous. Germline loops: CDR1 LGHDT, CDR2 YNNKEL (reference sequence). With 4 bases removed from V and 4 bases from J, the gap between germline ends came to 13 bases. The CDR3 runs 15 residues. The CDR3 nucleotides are TGTGCCAGCAGCCCCATGACGGCGGGTAATGAAAAACTGTTTTTT. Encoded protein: CASSPMTAGNEKLFF.

The CDR3 region is CASSYSTGGSETQYF. CDR3 nucleotides: TGTGCCAGCAGTTACTCGACAGGTGGCTCCGAGACCCAGTACTTC. J is TRBJ2-5 and V is TRBV6-5; perhaps TRBD1 as D (6 bases). Germline V CDR1 and CDR2: MNHEY, SVGAGI. Trimming took off 0 bases at V and 5 bases at J, with 13 bases between the two ends. The length of the CDR3 is 15 residues.

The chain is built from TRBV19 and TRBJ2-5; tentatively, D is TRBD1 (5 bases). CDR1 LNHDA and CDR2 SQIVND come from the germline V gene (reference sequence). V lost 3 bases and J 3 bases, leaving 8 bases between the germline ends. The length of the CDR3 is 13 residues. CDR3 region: CASSITGKETQYF. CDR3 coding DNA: TGTGCCAGTAGTATTACAGGAAAAGAGACCCAGTACTTC.

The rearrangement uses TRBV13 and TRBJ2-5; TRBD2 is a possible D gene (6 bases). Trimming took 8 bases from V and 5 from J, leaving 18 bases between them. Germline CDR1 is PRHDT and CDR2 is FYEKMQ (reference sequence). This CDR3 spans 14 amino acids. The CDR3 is CASSEGRGIETQYF. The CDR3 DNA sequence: TGTGCCAGCTCAGAAGGCCGCGGGATCGAGACCCAGTACTTC.

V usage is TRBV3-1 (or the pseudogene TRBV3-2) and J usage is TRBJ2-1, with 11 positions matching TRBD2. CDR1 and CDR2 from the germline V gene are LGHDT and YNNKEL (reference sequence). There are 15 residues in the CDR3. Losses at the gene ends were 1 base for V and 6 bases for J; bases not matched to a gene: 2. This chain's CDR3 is CASSQGLAGFNEQFF. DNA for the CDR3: TGTGCCAGCAGCCAAGGACTAGCGGGGTTCAATGAGCAGTTCTTC.

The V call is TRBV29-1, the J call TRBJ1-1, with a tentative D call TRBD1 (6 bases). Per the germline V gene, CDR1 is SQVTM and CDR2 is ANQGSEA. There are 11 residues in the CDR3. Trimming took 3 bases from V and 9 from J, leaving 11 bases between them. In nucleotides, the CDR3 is TGCAGCGTTGATACAGGGTCCCAAGCTTTCTTT. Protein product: CSVDTGSQAFF.

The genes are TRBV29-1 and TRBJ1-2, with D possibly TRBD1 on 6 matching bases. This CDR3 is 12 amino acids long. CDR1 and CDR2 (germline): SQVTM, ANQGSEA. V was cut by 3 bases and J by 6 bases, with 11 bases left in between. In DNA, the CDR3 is TGCAGCGTTGACAGGGGAGTAAATGGCTACACCTTC. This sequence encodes CSVDRGVNGYTF.

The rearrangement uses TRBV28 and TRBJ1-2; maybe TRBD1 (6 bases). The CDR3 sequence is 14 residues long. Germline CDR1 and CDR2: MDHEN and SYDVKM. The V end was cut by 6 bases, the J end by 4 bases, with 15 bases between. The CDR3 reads CASSPPGQLYGYTF. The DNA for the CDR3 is TGTGCCAGCAGCCCGCCCGGACAGCTCTATGGCTACACCTTC.

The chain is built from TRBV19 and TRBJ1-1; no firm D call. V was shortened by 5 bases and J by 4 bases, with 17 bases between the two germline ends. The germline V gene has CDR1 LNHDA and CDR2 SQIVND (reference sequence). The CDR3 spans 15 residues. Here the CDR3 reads CASSPSVVGSTEAFF. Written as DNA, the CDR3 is TGTGCCAGTAGTCCCTCGGTGGTGGGGAGCACTGAAGCTTTCTTT.

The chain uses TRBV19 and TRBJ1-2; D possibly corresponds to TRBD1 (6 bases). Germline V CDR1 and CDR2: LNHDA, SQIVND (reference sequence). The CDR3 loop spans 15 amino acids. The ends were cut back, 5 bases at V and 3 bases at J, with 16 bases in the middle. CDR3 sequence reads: CASSPRSGADYGYTF. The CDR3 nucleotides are TGTGCCAGTAGTCCCCGGTCAGGGGCCGACTATGGCTACACCTTC.

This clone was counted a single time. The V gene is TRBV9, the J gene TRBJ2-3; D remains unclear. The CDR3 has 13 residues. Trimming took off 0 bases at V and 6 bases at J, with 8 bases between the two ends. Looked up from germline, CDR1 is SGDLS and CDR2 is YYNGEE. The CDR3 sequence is CASSVDNEDTQYF. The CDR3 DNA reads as TGTGCCAGCAGCGTAGATAATGAGGATACGCAGTATTTT.

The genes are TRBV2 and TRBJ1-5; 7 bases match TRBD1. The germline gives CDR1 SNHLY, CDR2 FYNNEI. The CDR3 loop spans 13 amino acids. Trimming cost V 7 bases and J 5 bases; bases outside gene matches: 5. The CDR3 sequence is CASIRDRDQPQHF. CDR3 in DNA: TGTGCCAGCATAAGGGACAGAGATCAGCCCCAGCATTTT.

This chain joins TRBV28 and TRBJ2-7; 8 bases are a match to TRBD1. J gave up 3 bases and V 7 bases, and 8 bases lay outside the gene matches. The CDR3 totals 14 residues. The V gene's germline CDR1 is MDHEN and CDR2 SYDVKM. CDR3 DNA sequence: TGTGCCAGCAACCCGGGGGACAGGATCTACGAGCAGTACTTC. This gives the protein CASNPGDRIYEQYF.

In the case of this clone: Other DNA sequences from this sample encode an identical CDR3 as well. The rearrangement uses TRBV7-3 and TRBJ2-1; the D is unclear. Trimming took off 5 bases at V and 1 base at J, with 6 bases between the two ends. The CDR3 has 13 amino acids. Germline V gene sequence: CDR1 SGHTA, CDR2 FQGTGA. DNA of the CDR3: TGTGCCAGCAGCCCCGGTTCCTACAATGAGCAGTTCTTC. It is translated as CASSPGSYNEQFF. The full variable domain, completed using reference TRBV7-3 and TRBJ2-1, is GAGVSQTPSNKVTEKGKYVELRCDPISGHTALYWYRQSLGQGPEFLIYFQGTGAADDSGLPNDRFFAVRPEGSVSTLKIQRTERGDSAVYLCASSPGSYNEQFFGPGTRLTVL.

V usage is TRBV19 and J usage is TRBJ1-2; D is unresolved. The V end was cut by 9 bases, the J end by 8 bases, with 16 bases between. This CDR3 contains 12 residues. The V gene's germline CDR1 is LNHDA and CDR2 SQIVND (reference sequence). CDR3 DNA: TGTGCCAGCCGGGGTACTTCTAGAGGCTACACCTTC. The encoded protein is CASRGTSRGYTF.

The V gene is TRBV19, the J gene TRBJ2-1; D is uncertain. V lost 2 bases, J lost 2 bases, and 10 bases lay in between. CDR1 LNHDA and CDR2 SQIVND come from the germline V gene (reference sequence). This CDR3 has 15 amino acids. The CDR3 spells CASSISRGTYNEQFF. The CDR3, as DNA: TGTGCCAGTAGTATATCTAGAGGAACCTACAATGAGCAGTTCTTC.

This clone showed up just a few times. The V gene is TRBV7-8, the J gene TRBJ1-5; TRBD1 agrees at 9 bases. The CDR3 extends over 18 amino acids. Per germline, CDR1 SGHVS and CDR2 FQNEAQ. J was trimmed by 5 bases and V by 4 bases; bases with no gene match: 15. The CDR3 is CASSSYRFAGQGHQPQHF. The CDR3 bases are TGTGCCAGCAGCTCTTACCGATTCGCGGGACAGGGACATCAGCCCCAGCATTTT.